This TCR beta chain was profiled in a study of response to subunit inactivated influenza vaccine. The study, taken as a whole, reports: Each seasonal influenza vaccination recruits few new T cells, the authors suggested.

This CDR3 has 16 amino acids. Germline V gives CDR1 SQVTM, CDR2 ANQGSEA. The ends were cut back, 0 bases at V and 5 bases at J, with 17 bases in the middle. TCRdb re-derived calls from the RT-PCR reads in MiXCR, one entry per CDR3 protein. There are over 750,000 distinct CDR3 sequences in the sample; approximately 21% occur only once, and approximately 10% lies in the top ten. As concerns this clonotype: No antigen is known for it.

The starting material was PBMCs from blood, obtained 5 days after vaccination. The chain couples TRBV29-1 to TRBJ2-4; D is perhaps TRBD1 (6 bases). This receptor was identified in a man aged 45-65 years who received an inactivated influenza vaccine. DNA for the CDR3: TGCAGCGTTGAAGATATAGAGGGTCAGGGGCAAAACATTCAGTACTTC. This encodes CSVEDIEGQGQNIQYF.